The next 17 T cell receptor beta chains were all read from a single sample in a study of regulatory T cells in long-lasting Graves disease. HTBI primers from iRepertoire and Arm-PCR of CDR3 regions yielded the TCR beta libraries. Via MiXCR, TCRdb re-called the multiplex PCR reads, giving one row per CDR3 protein. The data contain approximately 440,000 distinct CDR3 sequences, about a quarter of them singletons. The time point was: persistent/refractory GD, antithyroid drugs over 5 years with positive TRAb. With RNA extracted from PBMCs as input, the TCR library was made. The sample here was peripheral blood mononuclear cells (PBMCs), taken when the disease was refractory, from a patient treated with antithyroid drugs. These receptors came from a female donor with Graves disease.

Comments on this clonotype: This clone may be a read error of a much larger clone one base away. The chain links TRBV11-2 to TRBJ2-5; tentative D call: TRBD2 (5 bases). The CDR3 is 14 amino acids. The germline CDR1 and CDR2 sequences are SGHAT and FQNNGV. The CDR3 DNA reads TGTGTCAGCAGCTTAGAACTGAGGGCAGAGACCCAGTACTTC. Translated, it gives CVSSLELRAETQYF.

A few counts support this clonotype. This chain uses TRBV6-5 with TRBJ2-2, with unresolved D. Trimming shortened V by 2 bases and J by 3 bases, and 10 bases separated the two germline ends. Germline CDR1 MNHEY, CDR2 SVGAGI. The length of the CDR3 is 15 residues. Here the CDR3 reads CASSYAAYYTGELFF. CDR3 nucleotide sequence: TGTGCCAGCAGTTACGCTGCCTATTACACCGGGGAGCTGTTTTTT.

This clonotype was seen many times. The V and J genes are TRBV6-1 and TRBJ2-7; no clear D. Per germline, CDR1 MNHNS and CDR2 SASEGT. The CDR3 has 12 amino acids. V lost 3 bases and J lost 3, with 6 bases in between. The CDR3 DNA reads as TGTGCCAGCAGTGATATCGTCTACGAGCAGTACTTC. This translates into CASSDIVYEQYF.

V usage is TRBV6-1 and J usage is TRBJ2-7; 10 positions match TRBD2. Germline CDR1 reads MNHNS; CDR2 reads SASEGT. The CDR3 is 14 amino acids. Trimming took 6 bases from V and 4 from J; bases not matched to a gene: 6. CDR3 protein: CASRMVGLAYEQYF. DNA of the CDR3: TGTGCCAGCAGGATGGTGGGACTAGCGTACGAGCAGTACTTC.

This clonotype has only one observation. The chain links TRBV28 to TRBJ2-1; tentatively, D is TRBD2 (6 bases). The CDR3 has 16 residues. V lost 4 bases, J lost 3 bases, and 16 bases lay in between. Per germline, CDR1 MDHEN and CDR2 SYDVKM. CDR3 sequence: CASSSNFRGNYNEQFF. The CDR3 DNA is TGTGCCAGCAGTTCCAACTTTCGGGGGAACTACAATGAGCAGTTCTTC.

This clonotype was detected many times. The J gene is TRBJ2-5, the V gene TRBV6-5, with TRBD2 as a possible D gene (6 bases). The CDR3 sequence is 16 residues long. Germline V gives CDR1 MNHEY, CDR2 SVGAGI. Trimming stripped 2 bases from V and 5 bases from J, with 18 bases between. The CDR3 reads CASSYPPGDGRETQYF. For the CDR3, the DNA is TGTGCCAGCAGTTACCCCCCGGGGGATGGAAGGGAGACCCAGTACTTC.

The rearrangement joins TRBV11-2 to TRBJ2-1; D is perhaps TRBD2 (5 bases). Trimming took 0 bases from V and 6 from J, leaving 9 bases between them. Germline CDR1 and CDR2: SGHAT and FQNNGV. The CDR3 is 14 amino acids. The chain's CDR3 is CASSLEAGLNEQFF. The CDR3 DNA follows: TGTGCCAGCAGCTTAGAGGCAGGACTCAATGAGCAGTTCTTC.

The rearrangement uses TRBV20-1 and TRBJ2-7; 11 nucleotides line up with TRBD2. The CDR3 is made up of 14 amino acids. Germline loops: CDR1 DFQATT, CDR2 SNEGSKA (reference sequence). With 3 bases clipped from V and 4 bases from J, the junction kept 5 bases outside the gene matches. CDR3 in amino acids: CSARTSGTRYEQYF. The DNA of the CDR3 is TGCAGTGCTAGGACTAGCGGGACCCGATACGAGCAGTACTTC.

This clonotype was found a few times. V usage is TRBV10-3 and J usage is TRBJ2-2; 7 positions agree with TRBD1. This CDR3 has 14 amino acids. The germline V gene has CDR1 ENHRY and CDR2 SYGVKD. With 7 bases clipped from V and 6 bases from J, the junction kept 8 bases outside the gene matches. The CDR3 DNA reads TGTGCCATCACTCAGAACAGGGGCGCCGGGGAGCTGTTTTTT. Translated: CAITQNRGAGELFF.

A remark on this clonotype: A single base separates this from a much larger clone, so it may be a read error. The chain recombines TRBV7-2 with TRBJ2-7; 9 bases match TRBD1. Germline V gene data show CDR1 as SGHTA and CDR2 as FQGNSA. Trimming took 5 bases from V and 9 from J; bases not matched to a gene: 11. The CDR3 contains 14 residues. Here the CDR3 reads CASSPDRGIGGQYF. The CDR3 region has the DNA TGTGCCAGCAGCCCGGACAGGGGAATAGGGGGGCAGTACTTC.

The gene calls are TRBV6-9 and TRBJ1-2; D is ambiguous. The CDR3 sequence is 19 residues long. Trimming left V 4 bases short and J 0 bases short, with 24 bases between. Germline CDR1 MNHGY, CDR2 SVAAGI. CDR3 DNA: TGTGCCAGCAGTTCCCTTAGGCCCCCACGGGGAATAACTAACTATGGCTACACCTTC. Amino acids: CASSSLRPPRGITNYGYTF.

With respect to this clonotype: Given a much more abundant clone one base away, this may be a read error. The chain combines TRBV6-9 with TRBJ1-2; no firm D call. The germline gives CDR1 MNHGY, CDR2 SVAAGI. CDR3 size: 15 residues. Trimming left V 4 bases short and J 5 bases short, with 17 bases between. The CDR3 coding sequence is TGTGCCAGCAGTTTACCCGCTTTCTTGGATTATGGCTACACCTTC. Its translation: CASSLPAFLDYGYTF.

This clonotype was seen many times. The gene calls are TRBV20-1 and TRBJ1-1; D ambiguous. Trimming cost V 1 base and J 4 bases, with 16 bases left between them. The V gene's germline CDR1 is DFQATT and CDR2 SNEGSKA (reference sequence). This CDR3 contains 15 residues. The CDR3 here is CSARAGARRGTEAFF. CDR3 DNA: TGCAGTGCTAGAGCGGGTGCCAGACGAGGCACTGAAGCTTTCTTT.

This clonotype was seen repeatedly, ten times or more. The chain has TRBV30 and TRBJ2-5; D remains unclear. Germline V gives CDR1 GTSNPN, CDR2 SVGIG (reference sequence). The CDR3 contains 13 residues. V shed 0 bases and J shed 4 bases, with 9 bases lying between them. The CDR3 nucleotides are TGTGCCTGGAGTGTCCTGACGAGAGAGACCCAGTACTTC. Translation gives CAWSVLTRETQYF.

The rearrangement links TRBV12-3 or TRBV12-4 to TRBJ2-7; TRBD2 is a possible D gene (6 bases). Trimming removed 6 bases at V and 4 bases at J, with 16 bases between. The CDR3 contains 14 residues. In DNA form, the CDR3 reads TGTGCCAGCAGCCAAGCCCACGGACTATACGAGCAGTACTTC. Its translation: CASSQAHGLYEQYF.

The V call is TRBV6-1, the J call TRBJ1-1; D not certain. Germline V gene sequence: CDR1 MNHNS, CDR2 SASEGT. The CDR3 runs to 13 residues. V lost 6 bases to trimming and J lost 1 base, with 9 bases between them. The CDR3 here is CASRPPQNTEAFF. The CDR3 nucleotides are TGTGCCAGCAGACCCCCACAGAACACTGAAGCTTTCTTT.

This clonotype showed up just a few times. The V and J genes are TRBV12-3 or TRBV12-4 and TRBJ2-6, with TRBD2 identical over 13 bases. This CDR3 region has 18 residues. V dropped 6 bases and J dropped 2; count of bases not matched to a gene: 7. The CDR3 DNA follows: TGTGCCAGCAGCCACACTAGCGGGAGGGCCACTGGGGCCAACGTCCTGACTTTC. It codes for CASSHTSGRATGANVLTF.